One sample yielded the 29 T cell receptor beta chains listed below, sequenced in a study of siplizumab effects on memory and regulatory T cells (dated by TCRdb to between 2018 and 2021). Libraries were built with the immunoSEQ multiplex PCR assay. TCRdb mirrors the immuneACCESS table, restricted to in-frame sequences. Some clones are absent from its copies; in checked studies, under half trace to an unresolved V gene, and the reason for the others is unknown. Within this sample are around 86,000 clones, with approximately 95% of them counted one time only. The leading ten clones occupy around 0.31% of the sample. Sequencing used non-Treg CD4+ T cells sorted from blood. The sample's cell subset or site label, decoded: FACS-sorted unstimulated CD4+ non-regulatory T cells. The receptors shown here come from a human donor in good health.

The J gene is TRBJ1-4, the V gene TRBV4-1; D call uncertain. Deletions cut 0 bases from V and 12 bases from J, with 5 bases between. The CDR3 has 11 residues. Germline loops: CDR1 MGHRA, CDR2 YSYEKL. The CDR3 DNA sequence: TGCGCCAGCAGCCAAGATTGGCAACTGTTTTTT. Translating it yields CASSQDWQLFF.

The count of this clone is one. V usage is TRBV16 and J usage is TRBJ1-2, with D perhaps TRBD1 (6 bases). The CDR3 contains 14 residues. The germline V gene encodes CDR1 KGHSY and CDR2 FQNENV. V dropped 4 bases and J dropped 10 bases, with 19 bases sitting between them. The CDR3 reads CASSPLGGRDHYTF. CDR3 nucleotides: TGTGCCAGCAGCCCCCTCGGGGGCAGGGACCACTACACCTTC.

The gene calls are TRBV6-4 and TRBJ2-2; no clear D gene. Trimming took 5 bases from V and 3 from J, leaving 10 bases between them. The germline V gene has CDR1 MRHNA and CDR2 SNTAGT. The CDR3 length is 14 residues. CDR3 nucleotide sequence: TGTGCCAGCAGTCCGTCCCTGCACACCGGGGAGCTGTTTTTT. It codes for CASSPSLHTGELFF.

V gene TRBV4-1 combines with J gene TRBJ1-1; D not certain. Deletions cut 0 bases from V and 2 bases from J, with 10 bases between. The CDR3 extends over 15 amino acids. Per the germline V gene, CDR1 is MGHRA and CDR2 is YSYEKL. The DNA for the CDR3 is TGCGCCAGCAGCCAAGATTTCGGTCTCAACACTGAAGCTTTCTTT. Its translation is CASSQDFGLNTEAFF.

V is TRBV7-2 and J is TRBJ1-4, with TRBD1 matching over 7 bases. Germline CDR1 is SGHTA and CDR2 is FQGNSA. Losses at the gene ends were 3 bases for V and 4 bases for J; bases not matched to a gene: 11. The CDR3 sequence is 17 residues long. The CDR3 spells CASSFRQGSGSNEKLFF. DNA of the CDR3: TGTGCCAGCAGCTTTCGACAGGGAAGTGGTAGTAATGAAAAACTGTTTTTT.

V is TRBV11-2 and J is TRBJ1-2; D not resolved. This CDR3 has 10 amino acids. Germline lookup yields CDR1 SGHAT and CDR2 FQNNGV. V lost 8 bases, J lost 7 bases, and 8 bases lay in between. DNA of the CDR3: TGTGCCAGCGGTAAAGGTGGCTACACCTTC. Protein sequence: CASGKGGYTF.

J is TRBJ2-1 and V is TRBV13; TRBD2 matches 8 bases. The length of the CDR3 is 14 residues. The V and J ends lost 5 bases and 12 bases, in that order; junction bases with no gene match: 12. In germline, CDR1 is PRHDT, CDR2 FYEKMQ (reference sequence). CDR3 loop: CASSLGTRGRGQFF. Written as DNA, the CDR3 is TGTGCCAGCAGCCTCGGGACTAGGGGACGGGGGCAGTTCTTC.

CDR3 nucleotides: TGTGCCAGCTCACCTTGGGATGGCTATGGCTACACCTTC. It codes for CASSPWDGYGYTF. This chain joins TRBV18 and TRBJ1-2; D is unresolved. This CDR3 spans 13 amino acids. Looked up from germline, CDR1 is KGHSH and CDR2 is LQKENI. V lost 3 bases and J lost 4, with 9 bases in between.

This CDR3 reads CASSSFSGSANEQFF. As DNA, the CDR3 is TGCGCCAGCAGCTCGTTTAGCGGGAGCGCAAATGAGCAGTTCTTC. J is TRBJ2-1 and V is TRBV5-1; the match to TRBD2 covers 9 bases. J was trimmed by 7 bases and V by 3 bases; bases with no gene match: 8. The CDR3 runs to 15 residues. The germline V gene has CDR1 SGHRS and CDR2 YFSETQ. Together with reference TRBV5-1 and TRBJ2-1, the CDR3 gives the full variable domain: KAGVTQTPRYLIKTRGQQVTLSCSPISGHRSVSWYQQTPGQGLQFLFEYFSETQRNKGNFPGRFSGRQFSNSRSEMNVSTLELGDSALYLCASSSFSGSANEQFFGPGTRLTVL.

V usage is TRBV15 and J usage is TRBJ2-4, with D maybe TRBD1 (6 bases). CDR1 and CDR2 (germline): LNHNV, YYDKDF (reference sequence). Trimming took 3 bases from V and 3 from J, leaving 12 bases between them. The CDR3 runs to 15 residues. The chain's CDR3 is CATSRAGAIKNIQYF. The CDR3 DNA is TGTGCCACCAGCAGGGCAGGGGCGATCAAAAACATTCAGTACTTC.

The CDR3 loop reads CASGFRAQETQYF. The CDR3 DNA reads TGTGCTAGTGGTTTTCGGGCTCAAGAGACCCAGTACTTC. V is TRBV12-5 and J is TRBJ2-5; D is ambiguous. V was pared by 3 bases and J by 2 bases, with 7 bases between. This CDR3 comprises 13 residues. Germline loops: CDR1 LGHNT, CDR2 FRNRAP.

This rearrangement joins TRBV4-2 to TRBJ2-3; possibly TRBD1 for D (6 bases). The germline gives CDR1 LGHNA, CDR2 YNFKEQ. V was pared by 0 bases and J by 2 bases, with 12 bases between. The CDR3 sequence is 16 residues long. The CDR3 is CASSQDRRDNTDTQYF. DNA for the CDR3: TGTGCCAGCAGCCAAGACCGACGGGACAACACAGATACGCAGTATTTT.

This chain links TRBV5-1 with TRBJ1-6; 9 bases align to TRBD1. The CDR3 has 14 residues. Germline loops: CDR1 SGHRS, CDR2 YFSETQ. V was clipped by 4 bases and J by 8 bases; unmatched bases: 4. CDR3 sequence reads: CASSPRTGDSPLHF. In DNA, the CDR3 is TGCGCCAGCAGCCCCCGGACAGGGGATTCACCCCTCCACTTT.

The CDR3, as DNA: TGCGCCACCACCCAAAGTGGCCAGAGAGGAGCTTTCTTT. Protein: CATTQSGQRGAFF. The chain is built from TRBV10-1 and TRBJ1-1; D gene unclear. The CDR3 totals 13 residues. Germline assignment: CDR1 WNHNN and CDR2 SYGVQD (reference sequence). V was pared by 10 bases and J by 10 bases, with 22 bases between.

This chain joins TRBV30 and TRBJ2-6, with D perhaps TRBD1 or TRBD2 (5 bases each). Trimming left V 2 bases short and J 1 base short, with 12 bases between. Germline values: CDR1 GTSNPN, CDR2 SVGIG (reference sequence). The CDR3 covers 16 residues. The CDR3 loop is CAWSIPGTSGANVLTF. CDR3 sequence (DNA): TGTGCCTGGAGTATCCCCGGGACGTCTGGGGCCAACGTCCTGACTTTC. The variable domain in full, with the rest retrieved from reference TRBV30 and TRBJ2-6, is SQTIHQWPATLVQPVGSPLSLECTVEGTSNPNLYWYRQAAGRGLQLLFYSVGIGQISSEVPQNLSASRPQDRQFILSSKKLLLSDSGFYLCAWSIPGTSGANVLTFGAGSRLTVL.

The chain combines TRBV5-1 with TRBJ1-1; D gene ambiguous. The CDR3 covers 12 residues. Germline V gives CDR1 SGHRS, CDR2 YFSETQ. V was trimmed by 4 bases and J by 8 bases, leaving 12 bases between them. The CDR3 nucleotides are TGCGCCAGCAGCCTTGGTCGTGGGGAAGCTTTCTTT. Translated, it gives CASSLGRGEAFF. The whole variable domain, filled in from reference TRBV5-1 and TRBJ1-1, reads KAGVTQTPRYLIKTRGQQVTLSCSPISGHRSVSWYQQTPGQGLQFLFEYFSETQRNKGNFPGRFSGRQFSNSRSEMNVSTLELGDSALYLCASSLGRGEAFFGQGTRLTVV.

The chain links TRBV23-1 to TRBJ2-5, with 9 positions matching TRBD1. TRBV23-1 qualifies as an ORF whose function is uncertain. This CDR3 has 17 amino acids. J lost 2 bases, V lost 2 bases, and 9 bases had no gene match. The CDR3 coding sequence is TGCGCCAGCAGTCAAGCGGGACAGGGCGCGGTTCAAGAGACCCAGTACTTC. Translated: CASSQAGQGAVQETQYF.

V usage is TRBV6-1 and J usage is TRBJ1-5; weak D call: TRBD1 (5 bases). With 6 bases removed from V and 2 bases from J, the gap between germline ends came to 14 bases. The CDR3 sequence is 15 residues long. Germline CDR1 and CDR2: MNHNS and SASEGT. CDR3: CASRFGLGGNQPQHF. The DNA for the CDR3 is TGTGCCAGCAGGTTTGGGCTAGGGGGCAATCAGCCCCAGCATTTT.

The chain carries TRBV7-3 and TRBJ2-7; 7 nucleotides line up with TRBD2. The J segment lost 4 bases and the V segment lost 0 bases, leaving 6 bases of the junction unmatched. This CDR3 is built from 15 residues. Germline V gene sequence: CDR1 SGHTA, CDR2 FQGTGA. The CDR3 DNA reads TGTGCCAGCAGCTTAACCCCGGGGGGTGGATACGAGCAGTACTTC. It specifies CASSLTPGGGYEQYF.

The gene calls are TRBV7-9 and TRBJ2-7, with 8 bases identical to TRBD1. V gave up 5 bases and J gave up 4 bases; unmatched junction bases: 13. CDR1 and CDR2 from the germline V gene are SEHNR and FQNEAQ (reference sequence). The CDR3 totals 16 residues. This CDR3 reads CASSPAFGQGGYEQYF. The CDR3 DNA reads as TGTGCCAGCAGCCCGGCCTTCGGACAGGGTGGTTACGAGCAGTACTTC.

The chain recombines TRBV6-6 with TRBJ2-1; D is possibly TRBD2 (5 bases). Germline values: CDR1 MNHNY, CDR2 SVGAGI (reference sequence). The CDR3 has 14 amino acids. V was pared by 4 bases and J by 7 bases, with 14 bases between. DNA of the CDR3: TGTGCCAGCAGTTTAAACATAGGAGGTAATGAGCAGTTCTTC. It encodes CASSLNIGGNEQFF.

The gene calls are TRBV5-1 and TRBJ2-2, with D perhaps TRBD2 (6 bases). The germline gives CDR1 SGHRS, CDR2 YFSETQ. The V end lost 1 base, the J end lost 4 bases, and 8 bases lay between the germline ends. There are 14 residues in the CDR3. CDR3 in amino acids: CASSLSLATGELFF. CDR3 coding DNA: TGCGCCAGCAGCTTGTCACTAGCCACCGGGGAGCTGTTTTTT.

The rearrangement links TRBV29-1 to TRBJ1-5; TRBD1 might be the D (6 bases). The CDR3 spans 16 residues. In germline, CDR1 is SQVTM, CDR2 ANQGSEA. V lost 1 base, J lost 6 bases, and 19 bases lay in between. CDR3 in amino acids: CSVEGKRGLWSQPQHF. CDR3 nucleotide sequence: TGCAGCGTTGAAGGCAAGCGGGGGCTCTGGAGTCAGCCCCAGCATTTT.

This clone has more than one count but fewer than ten. The V gene is TRBV29-1, the J gene TRBJ1-3; D not certain. Trimming left V 8 bases short and J 1 base short, with 15 bases between. Germline V gene data show CDR1 as SQVTM and CDR2 as ANQGSEA. The CDR3 loop spans 14 amino acids. The CDR3 coding sequence is TGCAGCACCAAAAGGTCGGGGTCTGGAAACACCATATATTTT. This encodes CSTKRSGSGNTIYF.

The rearrangement uses TRBV5-8 and TRBJ2-2, with D maybe TRBD1 (6 bases). The CDR3 consists of 17 residues. V dropped 2 bases and J dropped 0 bases, with 14 bases sitting between them. Germline CDR1 is SGHTS and CDR2 is YDEGEE. CDR3 residues: CASSFRWGQANTGELFF. In DNA form, the CDR3 reads TGTGCCAGCAGCTTCAGGTGGGGGCAGGCGAACACCGGGGAGCTGTTTTTT.

This clone was picked up a small number of times. The chain joins TRBV7-9 to TRBJ2-7, with D possibly being TRBD2 (5 bases). Germline-derived CDR1 and CDR2 are SEHNR and FQNEAQ (reference sequence). Trimming shortened V by 1 base and J by 2 bases, and 6 bases separated the two germline ends. This CDR3 is 13 amino acids long. The CDR3 coding sequence is TGTGCCAGCAGCTTAGACGGGACCTACGAGCAGTACTTC. It encodes CASSLDGTYEQYF.

The gene calls are TRBV2 and TRBJ2-7, with a possible D match to TRBD1 (5 bases). From germline, CDR1 is SNHLY and CDR2 FYNNEI. The length of the CDR3 is 12 residues. V was pared by 4 bases and J by 4 bases, with 8 bases between. The CDR3: CASSAAGYEQYF. CDR3 DNA: TGTGCCAGCAGTGCGGCAGGGTACGAGCAGTACTTC.

The chain links TRBV18 to TRBJ1-1; TRBD1 is a possible D gene (5 bases). V was pared by 3 bases and J by 2 bases, with 10 bases between. Germline CDR1 and CDR2: KGHSH and LQKENI. CDR3 length: 14 amino acids. The CDR3 region has the DNA TGTGCCAGCTCACCGTTAGGGGCAAACACTGAAGCTTTCTTT. This sequence encodes CASSPLGANTEAFF.

The chain carries TRBV19 and TRBJ1-2; 8 nucleotides agree with TRBD1. Germline V gene sequence: CDR1 LNHDA, CDR2 SQIVND (reference sequence). The J segment lost 8 bases and the V segment lost 10 bases, leaving 12 bases of the junction unmatched. CDR3 size: 13 residues. The chain's CDR3 is CATPRAGGMGYTF. The CDR3 coding sequence is TGTGCCACTCCCAGGGCAGGGGGCATGGGCTACACCTTC.